The 24 T cell receptor beta chains given below trace back to one sample, sequenced in a study of blood T cell repertoires in COVID-19. Assay: immunoSEQ multiplex PCR; the TCRdb copy retains only in-frame clones and omits some. The sample lists 100,000 to 130,000 clones; 84% were seen once. Sequencing used peripheral blood. The source of these receptors is a human donor in a cohort sampled during active COVID-19.

The chain recombines TRBV20-1 with TRBJ2-7; D remains ambiguous. The CDR3 spans 11 residues. CDR1 and CDR2 (germline): DFQATT, SNEGSKA (reference sequence). V lost 2 bases to trimming and J lost 3 bases, with 5 bases between them. The chain's CDR3 is CSARLFYEQYF. DNA of the CDR3: TGCAGTGCTAGATTATTCTACGAGCAGTACTTC.

The rearrangement links TRBV2 to TRBJ2-7; 7 nucleotides match TRBD1. Looked up from germline, CDR1 is SNHLY and CDR2 is FYNNEI. There are 14 residues in the CDR3. Trimming removed 7 bases from V and 2 bases from J; junction bases left unmatched: 8. CDR3 bases: TGTGCCAGCAAGGACAGGTTGATAACCTACGAGCAGTACTTC. The encoded protein is CASKDRLITYEQYF.

CDR3 residues: CASSQFQGNEQFF. The CDR3 bases are TGTGCCAGCAGCCAATTCCAGGGAAATGAGCAGTTCTTC. The V gene is TRBV3-1 (or the pseudogene TRBV3-2), the J gene TRBJ2-1, with D possibly being TRBD1 (5 bases). There are 13 residues in the CDR3. Germline V lookup: CDR1 LGHDT, CDR2 YNNKEL (reference sequence). Trimming stripped 2 bases from V and 7 bases from J, with 9 bases between.

Only a few counts were recorded for this clone. The CDR3 coding sequence is TGCGCCAGCAGTGAGTCCCTAGCGGGACCGTTCTACGAGCAGTACGTC. Its protein is CASSESLAGPFYEQYV. This chain uses TRBV10-1 with TRBJ2-7, with TRBD2 matching over 9 bases. The CDR3 is 16 residues long. V lost 0 bases and J lost 3; bases outside the gene matches: 6. Per germline, CDR1 WNHNN and CDR2 SYGVQD (reference sequence).

This rearrangement joins TRBV13 to TRBJ2-6; 10 nucleotides line up with TRBD1. Germline values: CDR1 PRHDT, CDR2 FYEKMQ (reference sequence). This CDR3 is built from 18 residues. V shed 5 bases, J shed 0 bases, and the junction held 7 bases outside the gene matches. CDR3 sequence reads: CASSRGTGEHSGANVLTF. CDR3 DNA: TGTGCCAGCAGCAGAGGGACAGGGGAACACTCTGGGGCCAACGTCCTGACTTTC.

The CDR3 nucleotides read TGTGCCAGCAGTATGGAGGTGGGAGGCAATGAGCAGTTCTTC. Translating gives CASSMEVGGNEQFF. The gene calls are TRBV7-2 and TRBJ2-1; tentatively, D is TRBD2 (6 bases). The V end lost 6 bases, the J end lost 6 bases, and 15 bases lay between the germline ends. This CDR3 has 14 residues. The germline V gene encodes CDR1 SGHTA and CDR2 FQGNSA. The complete variable domain, with remaining parts taken from reference TRBV7-2 and TRBJ2-1, reads GAGVSQSPSNKVTEKGKDVELRCDPISGHTALYWYRQSLGQGLEFLIYFQGNSAPDKSGLPSDRFSAERTGGSVSTLTIQRTQQEDSAVYLCASSMEVGGNEQFFGPGTRLTVL.

This clone was detected only once. The gene calls are TRBV27 and TRBJ1-6; D is perhaps TRBD1 (5 bases). V was cut by 6 bases and J by 7 bases, with 16 bases left in between. CDR1 MNHEY and CDR2 SMNVEV come from the germline V gene (reference sequence). The CDR3 covers 15 residues. Here the CDR3 reads CASSDSLSQNSPLHF. In DNA form, the CDR3 reads TGTGCCAGCAGCGACAGTCTGAGTCAGAATTCACCCCTCCACTTT.

V and J are TRBV27 and TRBJ2-3; 7 bases line up with TRBD2. V shed 6 bases, J shed 5 bases, and the junction held 11 bases outside the gene matches. This CDR3 has 15 amino acids. Germline V gene lookup returns CDR1 MNHEY and CDR2 SMNVEV (reference sequence). The CDR3 loop reads CASRYALAAEDTQYF. The CDR3 DNA sequence: TGTGCCAGCAGATACGCCCTAGCGGCCGAAGATACGCAGTATTTT.

The chain has TRBV6-2 or TRBV6-3 and TRBJ1-5; 7 nucleotides align to TRBD1. V was clipped by 6 bases and J by 5 bases; unmatched bases: 7. This CDR3 comprises 14 residues. Per the germline V gene, CDR1 is MNHEY and CDR2 is SVGEGT. The CDR3 DNA sequence: TGTGCCAGCAGCCCGGACAGGTCCGATCAGCCCCAGCATTTT. It specifies CASSPDRSDQPQHF.

The V and J genes are TRBV2 and TRBJ2-3; TRBD2 agrees at 10 bases. The germline CDR1 and CDR2 sequences are SNHLY and FYNNEI. CDR3 length: 17 residues. The V segment lost 6 bases and the J segment 6 bases; nucleotides outside the gene matches: 15. Here the CDR3 reads CASSWLPAGGAADTQYF. The CDR3 coding sequence is TGTGCCAGCAGCTGGCTACCAGCGGGAGGGGCGGCGGATACGCAGTATTTT.

This rearrangement joins TRBV7-9 to TRBJ1-4, with 7 bases that match TRBD1. CDR3 length: 15 residues. From germline, CDR1 is SEHNR and CDR2 FQNEAQ (reference sequence). The ends lost 1 base at V and 8 bases at J; junction bases unmatched: 7. CDR3 nucleotide sequence: TGTGCCAGCAGCTTAGAAACAGGGGTCGGCGAAAAACTGTTTTTT. Encoded protein: CASSLETGVGEKLFF. The whole variable domain, filled in from reference TRBV7-9 and TRBJ1-4, reads DTGVSQNPRHKITKRGQNVTFRCDPISEHNRLYWYRQTLGQGPEFLTYFQNEAQLEKSRLLSDRFSAERPKGSFSTLEIQRTEQGDSAMYLCASSLETGVGEKLFFGSGTQLSVL.

The rearrangement joins TRBV9 to TRBJ2-5, with a possible D match to TRBD1 (6 bases). V was cut by 2 bases and J by 2 bases, with 10 bases left in between. This CDR3 is built from 14 residues. The germline V gene encodes CDR1 SGDLS and CDR2 YYNGEE. CDR3 amino acids: CASSVGRGQETQYF. The CDR3 DNA follows: TGTGCCAGCAGCGTGGGCAGGGGACAAGAGACCCAGTACTTC. Filled out from reference TRBV9 and TRBJ2-5, the complete variable domain reads DSGVTQTPKHLITATGQRVTLRCSPRSGDLSVYWYQQSLDQGLQFLIQYYNGEERAKGNILERFSAQQFPDLHSELNLSSLELGDSALYFCASSVGRGQETQYFGPGTRLLVL.

This chain links TRBV19 with TRBJ2-5; D unclear. V was clipped by 3 bases and J by 1 base, with 12 bases between them. Germline V lookup: CDR1 LNHDA, CDR2 SQIVND (reference sequence). The CDR3 loop spans 15 amino acids. CDR3 DNA: TGTGCCAGTAGTATGTGGCTAGGATTCCAAGAGACCCAGTACTTC. It translates to CASSMWLGFQETQYF.

The V and J genes are TRBV3-1 (or the pseudogene TRBV3-2) and TRBJ1-1; 7 nucleotides line up with TRBD1. V shed 1 base, J shed 4 bases, and the junction held 6 bases outside the gene matches. CDR1 is LGHDT, CDR2 YNNKEL, per germline (reference sequence). This CDR3 comprises 15 residues. The CDR3 DNA reads as TGTGCCAGCAGCCAAGGACAGGGCGTTGGCACTGAAGCTTTCTTT. Its protein is CASSQGQGVGTEAFF.

The chain links TRBV18 to TRBJ1-6; 9 bases line up with TRBD1. Germline loops: CDR1 KGHSH, CDR2 LQKENI. This CDR3 is 16 amino acids long. The V segment lost 4 bases and the J segment 8 bases; nucleotides outside the gene matches: 9. The CDR3 region has the DNA TGTGCCAGCTCACTACGTCCGGGACAGGGAGATTCACCCCTCCACTTT. It encodes CASSLRPGQGDSPLHF.

The V call is TRBV5-1, the J call TRBJ2-1; TRBD2 agrees at 10 bases. Germline CDR1 reads SGHRS; CDR2 reads YFSETQ. The CDR3 length is 16 residues. V dropped 1 base and J dropped 5; count of bases not matched to a gene: 6. As DNA, the CDR3 is TGCGCCAGCAGCTTGATGGCTAGCGGGAGCCACAATGAGCAGTTCTTC. Its protein product is CASSLMASGSHNEQFF.

The chain combines TRBV6-4 with TRBJ2-1, with 11 bases that match TRBD2. J gave up 12 bases and V 6 bases, and 10 bases lay outside the gene matches. In germline, CDR1 is MRHNA, CDR2 SNTAGT. The CDR3 is 14 residues long. The CDR3 DNA is TGTGCCAGCAGAACTAGCGGGAGCTCCGCCAGGCAGTTCTTC. As protein: CASRTSGSSARQFF.

This clone was seen only a few times. The same CDR3 is also encoded by other DNA sequences in this sample. The rearrangement uses TRBV6-2 or TRBV6-3 and TRBJ2-2, with D perhaps matching TRBD1 (5 bases). V was shortened by 5 bases and J by 2 bases, with 9 bases between the two germline ends. Germline V gene data show CDR1 as MNHEY and CDR2 as SVGEGT. The CDR3 is 14 residues long. The CDR3 DNA reads TGTGCCAGCAGTCACGACAGAAACACCGGGGAGCTGTTTTTT. As protein: CASSHDRNTGELFF.

The J gene is TRBJ1-2, the V gene TRBV7-9; weak D call: TRBD1 (5 bases). This CDR3 has 16 residues. Looked up from germline, CDR1 is SEHNR and CDR2 is FQNEAQ (reference sequence). Trimming shortened V by 1 base and J by 5 bases, and 17 bases separated the two germline ends. CDR3 sequence: CASSLVWDSPQYGYTF. The CDR3 region has the DNA TGTGCCAGCAGCTTAGTGTGGGACTCTCCTCAGTATGGCTACACCTTC.

The V and J genes are TRBV7-9 and TRBJ2-1, with unresolved D. The CDR3 has 11 residues. Deletions cut 9 bases from V and 4 bases from J, with 7 bases between. Germline CDR1 SEHNR, CDR2 FQNEAQ (reference sequence). CDR3 amino acids: CARGDYNEQFF. CDR3 DNA sequence: TGTGCCAGAGGAGATTACAATGAGCAGTTCTTC.

This clone appeared a single time. The J gene is TRBJ2-7, the V gene TRBV3-1 (or the pseudogene TRBV3-2); 9 nucleotides match TRBD1. V was clipped by 6 bases and J by 0 bases; unmatched bases: 12. The CDR3 consists of 17 residues. Germline lookup yields CDR1 LGHDT and CDR2 YNNKEL (reference sequence). CDR3 coding DNA: TGTGCCAGCAGACGTACAGGGGGCGCGATGGCCTCCTACGAGCAGTACGTC. This gives the protein CASRRTGGAMASYEQYV.

The rearrangement joins TRBV5-1 to TRBJ2-1; TRBD1 aligns across 12 bases. The length of the CDR3 is 16 residues. Germline CDR1 SGHRS, CDR2 YFSETQ. V dropped 3 bases and J dropped 10; count of bases not matched to a gene: 11. The CDR3 DNA follows: TGCGCCAGCAGCTACCCAACCGGGACAGGGGGCAGCGAGCAGTTCTTC. Translation: CASSYPTGTGGSEQFF.

The rearrangement uses TRBV7-2 and TRBJ2-2, with 7 nucleotides matching TRBD2. The V and J ends lost 6 bases and 1 base, in that order; junction bases with no gene match: 2. Germline V CDR1 and CDR2: SGHTA, FQGNSA. This CDR3 is 14 amino acids long. The CDR3 loop is CASRGGMNTGELFF. CDR3 bases: TGTGCCAGCAGGGGAGGGATGAACACCGGGGAGCTGTTTTTT.

J is TRBJ1-1 and V is TRBV9, with TRBD1 matching 9 bases. The CDR3 has 16 residues. Germline V gene sequence: CDR1 SGDLS, CDR2 YYNGEE. After removal of 3 bases from V and 0 bases from J, the junction contained 6 bases not matched to a gene. CDR3 coding DNA: TGTGCCAGCAGCGCCCCCACAGGGGGCCTGAACACTGAAGCTTTCTTT. As protein: CASSAPTGGLNTEAFF.